Below, 3 T cell receptor beta chains from the same sample are listed, as sequenced in a study of T cells in Graves' hyperthyroidism and ophthalmopathy. From RNA transcripts, TCR beta CDR3 regions were amplified. A set of HTBI primers served as the primers for a first-round RT-PCR of the TCR CDR3. One entry per CDR3 protein results from TCRdb running MiXCR on the multiplex PCR reads. The table shows 500,000 to 600,000 distinct CDR3 sequences, with just over 45% occurring only once. Sequenced input: peripheral blood or thyroid tissue (not recorded which). The receptors originated from a woman under 30 with Graves' hyperthyroidism.

This rearrangement joins TRBV7-3 to TRBJ2-5; 10 bases are a match to TRBD1. This CDR3 comprises 15 residues. Germline CDR1 is SGHTA and CDR2 is FQGTGA. Trimming removed 5 bases from V and 9 bases from J; junction bases left unmatched: 12. The CDR3 here is CASSPGTGVVQPQYF. CDR3 in DNA: TGTGCCAGCAGCCCCGGGACAGGGGTGGTTCAGCCCCAGTACTTC.

This clonotype was recorded many times. The chain uses TRBV12-3 or TRBV12-4 and TRBJ1-3; maybe TRBD1 (6 bases). This CDR3 region has 14 residues. The germline V and J ends were trimmed by 9 bases and 4 bases, with 16 bases remaining between them. The DNA for the CDR3 is TGTGCCAGTACGCCAGGGGTGCGGGGAAACACCATATATTTT. Its translation: CASTPGVRGNTIYF.

This clonotype was picked up many times. As the CDR3 is not closed by the conserved phenylalanine or tryptophan, this likely results from a read error. Because the CDR3's place on the DNA is in doubt, the DNA is left out and the CDR3 is given as listed by TCRdb. The rearrangement uses TRBV9 and TRBJ2-7; TRBD1 is the table's D call, not checked against the DNA. Germline V gives CDR1 SGDLS, CDR2 YYNGEE. The CDR3 length equals 9 residues, ends included. CDR3 residues: CASSAWDVL.